This record concerns one TCR beta chain sequence. What it binds is not known. The entry originates in a study of response to subunit inactivated influenza vaccine. General study results and limits: Each seasonal influenza vaccination, the authors suggested, recruits few new T cells.

Each CDR3 protein is one row after TCRdb ran MiXCR on the RT-PCR reads. The repertoire has 800,000 to 1,000,000 distinct CDR3 sequences, around 21% of them found once; the top ten carry about a tenth. V was cut by 9 bases and J by 1 base, with 14 bases left in between. This CDR3 comprises 14 residues. CDR1 is MDHEN and CDR2 is SYDVKM in the germline V gene. The source is a man aged 45-65 years who received an inactivated influenza vaccine. Here the sequenced sample was PBMCs from blood, taken 5 days after vaccination. The gene calls are TRBV28 and TRBJ2-3; perhaps TRBD2 as D (6 bases). The CDR3: CASGGNIGTDTQYF. CDR3 sequence (DNA): TGTGCCAGTGGGGGGAACATAGGCACAGATACGCAGTATTTT.